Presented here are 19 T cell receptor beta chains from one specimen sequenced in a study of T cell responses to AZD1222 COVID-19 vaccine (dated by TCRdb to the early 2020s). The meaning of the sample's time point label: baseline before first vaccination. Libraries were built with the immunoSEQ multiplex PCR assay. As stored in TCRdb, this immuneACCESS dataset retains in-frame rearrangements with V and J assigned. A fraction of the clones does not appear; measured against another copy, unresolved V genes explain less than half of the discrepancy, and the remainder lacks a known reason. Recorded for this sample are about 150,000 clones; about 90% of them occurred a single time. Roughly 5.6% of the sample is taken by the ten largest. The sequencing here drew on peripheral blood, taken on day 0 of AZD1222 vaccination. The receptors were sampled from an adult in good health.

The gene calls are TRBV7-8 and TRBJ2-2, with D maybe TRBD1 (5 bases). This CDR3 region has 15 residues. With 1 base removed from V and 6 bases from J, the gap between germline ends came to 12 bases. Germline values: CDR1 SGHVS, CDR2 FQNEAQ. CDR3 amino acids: CASSLVGHGAGELFF. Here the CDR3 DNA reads TGTGCCAGCAGCTTAGTGGGGCATGGGGCCGGGGAGCTGTTTTTT. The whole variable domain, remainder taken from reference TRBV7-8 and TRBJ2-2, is GAGVSQSPRYKVAKRGQDVALRCDPISGHVSLFWYQQALGQGPEFLTYFQNEAQLDKSGLPSDRFFAERPEGSVSTLKIQRTQQEDSAVYLCASSLVGHGAGELFFGEGSRLTVL.

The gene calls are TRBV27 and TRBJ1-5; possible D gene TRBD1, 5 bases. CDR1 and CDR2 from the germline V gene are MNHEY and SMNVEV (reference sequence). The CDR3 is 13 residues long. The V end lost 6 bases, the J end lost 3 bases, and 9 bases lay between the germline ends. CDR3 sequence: CASRDGTNQPQHF. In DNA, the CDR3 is TGTGCCAGCAGGGACGGGACCAATCAGCCCCAGCATTTT.

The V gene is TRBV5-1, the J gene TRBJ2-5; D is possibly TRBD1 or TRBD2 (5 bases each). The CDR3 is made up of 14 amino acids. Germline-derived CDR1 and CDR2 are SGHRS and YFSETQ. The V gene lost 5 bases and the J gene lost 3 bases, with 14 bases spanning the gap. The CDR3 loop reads CASSNFGAEETQYF. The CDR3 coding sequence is TGCGCCAGCAGTAACTTCGGGGCTGAAGAGACCCAGTACTTC.

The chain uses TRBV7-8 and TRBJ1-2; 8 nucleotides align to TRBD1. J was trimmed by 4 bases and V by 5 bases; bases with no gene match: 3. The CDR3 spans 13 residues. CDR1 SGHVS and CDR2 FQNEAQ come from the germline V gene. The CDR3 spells CASSQQGGYGYTF. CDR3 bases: TGTGCCAGCAGCCAACAGGGGGGCTATGGCTACACCTTC.

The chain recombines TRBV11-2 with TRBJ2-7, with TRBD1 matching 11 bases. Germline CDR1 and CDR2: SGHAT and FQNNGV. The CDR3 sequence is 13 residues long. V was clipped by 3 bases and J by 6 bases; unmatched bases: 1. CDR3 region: CASSFGTGGEQYF. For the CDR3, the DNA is TGTGCCAGCAGCTTCGGGACAGGGGGCGAGCAGTACTTC. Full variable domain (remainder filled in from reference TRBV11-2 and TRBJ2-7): EAGVAQSPRYKIIEKRQSVAFWCNPISGHATLYWYQQILGQGPKLLIQFQNNGVVDDSQLPKDRFSAERLKGVDSTLKIQPAKLEDSAVYLCASSFGTGGEQYFGPGTRLTVT.

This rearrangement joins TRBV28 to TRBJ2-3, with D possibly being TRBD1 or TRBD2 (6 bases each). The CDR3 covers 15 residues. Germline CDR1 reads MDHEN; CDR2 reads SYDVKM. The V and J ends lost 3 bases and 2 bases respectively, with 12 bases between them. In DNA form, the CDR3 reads TGTGCCAGCAGTTTGGGAGGACAGACCACAGATACGCAGTATTTT. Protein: CASSLGGQTTDTQYF.

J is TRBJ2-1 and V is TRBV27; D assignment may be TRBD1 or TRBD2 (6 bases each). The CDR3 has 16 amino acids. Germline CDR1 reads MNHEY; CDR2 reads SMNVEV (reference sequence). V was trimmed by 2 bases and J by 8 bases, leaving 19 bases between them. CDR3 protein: CASSLRSIGGLDEQFF. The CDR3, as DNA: TGTGCCAGCAGTTTAAGATCAATCGGGGGCTTGGATGAGCAGTTCTTC.

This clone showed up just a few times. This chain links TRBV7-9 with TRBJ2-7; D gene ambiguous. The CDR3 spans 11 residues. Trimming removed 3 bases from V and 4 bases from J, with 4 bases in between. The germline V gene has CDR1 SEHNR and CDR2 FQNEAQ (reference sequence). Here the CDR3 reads CASSFYYEQYF. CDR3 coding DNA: TGTGCCAGCAGCTTCTATTACGAGCAGTACTTC.

The CDR3 DNA is TGTGCCAGCAGCCCCACAGGGGGGAGCACAGATACGCAGTATTTT. It yields the protein CASSPTGGSTDTQYF. The rearrangement uses TRBV3-1 (or the pseudogene TRBV3-2) and TRBJ2-3; 8 nucleotides line up with TRBD1. V lost 4 bases to trimming and J lost 0 bases; unmatched junction nucleotides: 3. This CDR3 comprises 15 residues. In germline, CDR1 is LGHDT, CDR2 YNNKEL (reference sequence).

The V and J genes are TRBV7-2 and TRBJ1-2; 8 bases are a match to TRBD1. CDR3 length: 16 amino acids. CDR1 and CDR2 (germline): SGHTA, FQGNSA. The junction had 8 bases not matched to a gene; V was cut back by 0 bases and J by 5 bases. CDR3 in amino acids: CASSLALDRDLYGYTF. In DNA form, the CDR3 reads TGTGCCAGCAGCTTAGCCCTGGACAGGGACCTTTATGGCTACACCTTC.

The CDR3 loop is CASQKRGQPQHF. DNA for the CDR3: TGTGCCAGCCAGAAGAGGGGTCAGCCCCAGCATTTT. The rearrangement uses TRBV5-8 and TRBJ1-5; D is perhaps TRBD1 (5 bases). With 7 bases removed from V and 6 bases from J, the gap between germline ends came to 11 bases. CDR3 length: 12 residues. The germline CDR1 and CDR2 sequences are SGHTS and YDEGEE.

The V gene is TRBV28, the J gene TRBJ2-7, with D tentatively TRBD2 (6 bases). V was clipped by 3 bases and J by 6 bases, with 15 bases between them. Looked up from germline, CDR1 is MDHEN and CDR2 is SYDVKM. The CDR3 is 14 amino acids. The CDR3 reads CASSLLGGMGEQYF. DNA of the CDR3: TGTGCCAGCAGTTTGCTCGGGGGTATGGGCGAGCAGTACTTC.

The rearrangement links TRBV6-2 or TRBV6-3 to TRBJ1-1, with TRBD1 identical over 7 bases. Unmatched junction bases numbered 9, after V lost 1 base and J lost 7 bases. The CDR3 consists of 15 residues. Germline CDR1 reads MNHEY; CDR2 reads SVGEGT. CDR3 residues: CASSYWTTGNGEAFF. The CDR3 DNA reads TGTGCCAGCAGTTACTGGACGACAGGGAATGGTGAAGCTTTCTTT.

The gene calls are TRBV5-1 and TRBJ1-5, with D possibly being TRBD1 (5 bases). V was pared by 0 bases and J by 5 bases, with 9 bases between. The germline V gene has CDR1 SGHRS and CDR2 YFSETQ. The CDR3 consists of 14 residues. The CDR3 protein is CASSLETGDQPQHF. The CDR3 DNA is TGCGCCAGCAGCTTGGAAACAGGCGATCAGCCCCAGCATTTT.

The CDR3: CASSLYLNPDQPQHF. In DNA, the CDR3 is TGTGCCAGCAGCTTATATCTCAACCCGGATCAGCCCCAGCATTTT. The chain carries TRBV7-8 and TRBJ1-5; D unclear. Germline CDR1 is SGHVS and CDR2 is FQNEAQ. Trimming stripped 2 bases from V and 5 bases from J, with 13 bases between. This CDR3 is built from 15 residues.

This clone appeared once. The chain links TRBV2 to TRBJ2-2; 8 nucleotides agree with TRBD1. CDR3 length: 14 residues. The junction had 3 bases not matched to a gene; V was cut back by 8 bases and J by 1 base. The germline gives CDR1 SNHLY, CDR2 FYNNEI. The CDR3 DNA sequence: TGTGCCAGCCTAGACAGGGGGAACACCGGGGAGCTGTTTTTT. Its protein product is CASLDRGNTGELFF.

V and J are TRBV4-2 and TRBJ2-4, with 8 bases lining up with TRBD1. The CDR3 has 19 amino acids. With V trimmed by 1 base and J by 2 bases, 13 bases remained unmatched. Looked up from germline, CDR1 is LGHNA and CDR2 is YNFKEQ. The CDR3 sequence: CASSQGPGDRSSSKNIQYF. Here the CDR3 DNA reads TGTGCCAGCAGCCAAGGTCCCGGGGACAGGTCCTCTTCCAAAAACATTCAGTACTTC.

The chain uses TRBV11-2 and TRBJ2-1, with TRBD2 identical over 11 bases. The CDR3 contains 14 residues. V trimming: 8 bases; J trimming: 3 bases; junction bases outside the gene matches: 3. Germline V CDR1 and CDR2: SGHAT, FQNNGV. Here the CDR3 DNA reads TGTGCCAGCGTACTAGCGGGAGTCTACAATGAGCAGTTCTTC. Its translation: CASVLAGVYNEQFF.

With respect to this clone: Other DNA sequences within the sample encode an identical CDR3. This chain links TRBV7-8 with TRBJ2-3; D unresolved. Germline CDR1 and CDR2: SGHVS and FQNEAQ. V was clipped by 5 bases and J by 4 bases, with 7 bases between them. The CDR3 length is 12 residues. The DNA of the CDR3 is TGTGCCAGCAGCCCCGGGCCAGATACGCAGTATTTT. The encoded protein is CASSPGPDTQYF.